This section outlines one TCR beta chain sequence together with its context. Its target is not known. V shed 4 bases, J shed 7 bases, and the junction held 4 bases outside the gene matches. The CDR3 is made up of 13 amino acids. CDR1 and CDR2 (germline): MRHNA, SNTAGT. This sample is drawn from a study of cytomegalovirus exposure and HLA in healthy donors. Findings and caveats of the study: It was reported in a later analysis that an Asian-associated ancestry cluster showed fewer N-insertions than the roughly 660-donor mean. Accurate HLA-A and HLA-B prediction from TCR beta sequences was reported for most subjects. Highly shared sequence variants in one cluster were likely a sequencing artifact.

Primers: 60 Vbeta forward and 13 Jbeta reverse. Libraries were prepared by immunoSEQ multiplex PCR; TCRdb keeps only in-frame clonotypes and omits some of them. Seen here are 120,000 or so clones, around four fifths observed once, and the top ten hold about 29%. This sequence joins TRBV6-4 and TRBJ2-1; TRBD1 matches at 7 bases. This TCR was recovered from a man aged 60 to 75 in good health and CMV-seropositive. The sample consisted of PBMCs. The CDR3 DNA sequence: TGTGCCAGCAGTGTTGGGGACAGAAATGAGCAGTTCTTC. This gives the protein CASSVGDRNEQFF.